The present TCR beta chain was sequenced within a study of CD8+ T cells in alopecia areata. Study-level information: The SALT score measured affected scalp surface percentage in treated patients. Study conclusions and caveats: Throughout tofacitinib, many expanded lesional clones continued to persist in scalp and blood.

The treatment was: oral pan-JAK inhibitor, 5-10 mg twice daily. RNA extraction was followed by reverse transcription into cDNA, which acted as the sequencing template. Data came from immunoSEQ multiplex PCR; TCRdb stores just in-frame clones and leaves some out. The data hold some 170,000 clones, with about 61% observed a single time. Worth noting for this clone: Its cognate antigen is unknown.

Trimming stripped 0 bases from V and 8 bases from J, with 14 bases between. CDR3 size: 15 residues. The germline V gene has CDR1 MNHEY and CDR2 SVGAGI. V usage is TRBV6-5 and J usage is TRBJ1-3; D not resolved. This clonotype originated in a human donor with alopecia areata. The material was CD4+ T cells sorted from blood, obtained at roughly week 55, from a patient treated with tofacitinib. CDR3 bases: TGTGCCAGCAGTTACTCTAGAGGGCCCGGGGACACCATATATTTT. Encoded protein: CASSYSRGPGDTIYF.